The 14 T cell receptor beta chains below were found in one sample sequenced in a study of blood T cell repertoires in COVID-19. Profiled with immunoSEQ multiplex PCR; TCRdb holds only in-frame clones, not every one. The table lists some 230,000 clones, about four fifths of them singletons. Input material: peripheral blood. The receptors derive from a young woman who had recovered from COVID-19.

The chain is built from TRBV30 and TRBJ2-7; 8 bases are shared with TRBD2. CDR1 is GTSNPN, CDR2 SVGIG, per germline (reference sequence). This CDR3 region has 15 residues. Trimming removed 1 base from V and 6 bases from J; junction bases left unmatched: 11. The chain's CDR3 is CAWSETKRENLEQYF. CDR3 DNA: TGTGCCTGGAGTGAGACTAAGCGGGAGAACCTCGAGCAGTACTTC.

The chain recombines TRBV28 with TRBJ1-1; perhaps TRBD1 as D (5 bases). The ends were cut back, 7 bases at V and 0 bases at J, with 24 bases in the middle. This CDR3 spans 18 amino acids. CDR1 is MDHEN and CDR2 is SYDVKM in the germline V gene. CDR3 sequence reads: CASISGAGLALMNTEAFF. CDR3 coding DNA: TGTGCCAGCATCTCTGGGGCAGGGCTGGCCTTAATGAACACTGAAGCTTTCTTT.

V and J are TRBV5-4 and TRBJ2-5; 9 bases align to TRBD2. Trimming cost V 4 bases and J 2 bases; bases outside gene matches: 3. Germline V CDR1 and CDR2: SGHNT, YYREEE (reference sequence). The length of the CDR3 is 14 residues. CDR3 sequence (DNA): TGTGCCAGCAGCCCGACTAGCGGACAAGAGACCCAGTACTTC. It specifies CASSPTSGQETQYF.

The J gene is TRBJ1-5, the V gene TRBV2; no clear D gene. With 8 bases removed from V and 1 base from J, the gap between germline ends came to 9 bases. Germline V lookup: CDR1 SNHLY, CDR2 FYNNEI. The CDR3 extends over 13 amino acids. CDR3 protein: CASGQDSNQPQHF. CDR3 bases: TGTGCCAGCGGGCAAGACAGCAATCAGCCCCAGCATTTT.

In its sample, this clone was seen once. At the DNA level, this CDR3 is encoded by other sequences in the same sample as well. The gene calls are TRBV6-5 and TRBJ2-7, with D tentatively TRBD1 (5 bases). Germline lookup yields CDR1 MNHEY and CDR2 SVGAGI. The CDR3 covers 14 residues. V lost 2 bases and J lost 3, with 11 bases in between. The CDR3 DNA follows: TGTGCCAGCAGTTACGGGCAGGGTAACTACGAGCAGTACTTC. Residues: CASSYGQGNYEQYF.

The chain has TRBV28 and TRBJ2-2, with 9 bases identical to TRBD1. V was clipped by 5 bases and J by 1 base; unmatched bases: 8. CDR1 is MDHEN, CDR2 SYDVKM, per germline. This CDR3 has 17 amino acids. The CDR3 is CASSPPRTGVNTGELFF. The CDR3 region has the DNA TGTGCCAGCAGTCCCCCCCGGACAGGGGTGAACACCGGGGAGCTGTTTTTT.

The J gene is TRBJ2-7, the V gene TRBV2, with 13 bases matching TRBD2. CDR1 is SNHLY and CDR2 is FYNNEI in the germline V gene. V lost 3 bases, J lost 5 bases, and 7 bases stayed unmatched. There are 16 residues in the CDR3. CDR3 coding DNA: TGTGCCAGCAGTGACCGACTAGCGGGAGGAACCCACGAGCAGTACTTC. Translating it yields CASSDRLAGGTHEQYF.

The rearrangement links TRBV28 to TRBJ2-7; 7 positions agree with TRBD2. Germline V CDR1 and CDR2: MDHEN, SYDVKM. After removal of 3 bases from V and 1 base from J, the junction contained 9 bases not matched to a gene. The CDR3 length is 16 residues. The CDR3 coding sequence is TGTGCCAGCAGTTTCCCACTAGCGACACCTTCCTACGAGCAGTACTTC. It specifies CASSFPLATPSYEQYF.

This clone has only one observation. V gene TRBV5-1 combines with J gene TRBJ2-5, with D maybe TRBD2 (6 bases). The CDR3 length is 14 residues. From germline, CDR1 is SGHRS and CDR2 YFSETQ. V gave up 7 bases and J gave up 0 bases, with 13 bases separating them. The CDR3 DNA reads as TGCGCCAGCGACCCCGGCGGGAACCAAGAGACCCAGTACTTC. Translation: CASDPGGNQETQYF.

The chain is built from TRBV19 and TRBJ2-4; TRBD1 aligns across 7 bases. The CDR3 is made up of 16 amino acids. With 2 bases clipped from V and 2 bases from J, the junction kept 6 bases outside the gene matches. The germline CDR1 and CDR2 sequences are LNHDA and SQIVND (reference sequence). Here the CDR3 reads CASSIYGTATKNIQYF. The DNA of the CDR3 is TGTGCCAGTAGTATATATGGGACAGCGACCAAAAACATTCAGTACTTC. Full variable domain (missing parts from reference TRBV19 and TRBJ2-4): DGGITQSPKYLFRKEGQNVTLSCEQNLNHDAMYWYRQDPGQGLRLIYYSQIVNDFQKGDIAEGYSVSREKKESFPLTVTSAQKNPTAFYLCASSIYGTATKNIQYFGAGTRLSVL.

As for this clone: The identical CDR3 is also encoded by other nucleotide sequences in the sample. The chain employs TRBV3-1 (or the pseudogene TRBV3-2) and TRBJ1-1; the match to TRBD1 covers 9 bases. Germline CDR1 and CDR2: LGHDT and YNNKEL (reference sequence). The V and J ends lost 1 base and 3 bases, in that order; junction bases with no gene match: 3. This CDR3 spans 15 amino acids. DNA for the CDR3: TGTGCCAGCAGCCAAGCTTGGACAGGGGACACTGAAGCTTTCTTT. Translation: CASSQAWTGDTEAFF.

In its sample, this clone was seen once. The CDR3 is CASSPLGNNQPQHF. CDR3 bases: TGTGCCAGTAGCCCTCTAGGCAACAATCAGCCCCAGCATTTT. This sequence joins TRBV19 and TRBJ1-5; D remains ambiguous. The V gene's germline CDR1 is LNHDA and CDR2 SQIVND (reference sequence). V was pared by 6 bases and J by 3 bases, with 12 bases between. This CDR3 comprises 14 residues.

This clone was recorded once. The chain employs TRBV6-5 and TRBJ2-7, with D possibly matching TRBD2 (6 bases). V lost 5 bases and J 0 bases, leaving 11 bases between the germline ends. CDR1 is MNHEY and CDR2 is SVGAGI in the germline V gene. This CDR3 is built from 14 residues. The CDR3 bases are TGTGCCAGCAGTCGACAGACTAGCTCCTACGAGCAGTACTTC. It translates to CASSRQTSSYEQYF.

As regards this clone: This may be a read error: a much more frequent sequence differs by one nucleotide. This rearrangement joins TRBV13 to TRBJ2-7; TRBD1 agrees at 7 bases. The germline V gene has CDR1 PRHDT and CDR2 FYEKMQ (reference sequence). Losses at the gene ends were 5 bases for V and 1 base for J; bases not matched to a gene: 5. This CDR3 spans 14 amino acids. The CDR3 nucleotides read TGTGCCAGCAGCCCGGGGACAGCTTCCTACGAGCAGTACTTC. Its protein product is CASSPGTASYEQYF.